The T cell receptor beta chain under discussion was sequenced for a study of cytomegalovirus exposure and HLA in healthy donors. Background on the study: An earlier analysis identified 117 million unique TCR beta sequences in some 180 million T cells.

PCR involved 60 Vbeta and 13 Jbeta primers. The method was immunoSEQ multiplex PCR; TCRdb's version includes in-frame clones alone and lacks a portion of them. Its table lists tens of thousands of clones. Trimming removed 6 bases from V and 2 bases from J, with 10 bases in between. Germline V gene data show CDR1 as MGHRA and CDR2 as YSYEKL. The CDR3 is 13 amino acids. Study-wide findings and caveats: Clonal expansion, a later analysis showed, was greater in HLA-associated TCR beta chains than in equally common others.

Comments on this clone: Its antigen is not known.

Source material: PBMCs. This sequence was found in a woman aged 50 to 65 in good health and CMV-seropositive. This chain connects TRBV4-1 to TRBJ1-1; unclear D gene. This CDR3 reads CASRPVSNTEAFF. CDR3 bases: TGCGCCAGCAGACCCGTAAGCAACACTGAAGCTTTCTTT.